This T cell receptor beta chain was profiled in a study of post-analysis software for immune sequencing data. Findings and caveats of the study: Samples sharing a preparation batch grouped tightly together when assessed by F measure. The study found TRBV5-6, TRBV5-1 and TRBV20-1 among a handful of TRBV segments more frequent in patients than controls.

The germline gives CDR1 SQVTM, CDR2 ANQGSEA. V shed 3 bases and J shed 1 base, with 9 bases lying between them. The CDR3 covers 13 residues. This clonotype was recorded a few times. Its antigen is unknown. Carried by the TCR beta cDNA libraries were unique molecular identifiers. MiXCR, run by TCRdb on the PCR reads, gives a single entry per CDR3 protein. The table lists 650,000 to 850,000 distinct CDR3 sequences, just over 45% of them singletons. The sample consisted of blood. The receptor's source is a girl aged 5 to 17 with multiple sclerosis. The rearrangement uses TRBV29-1 and TRBJ2-5; D perhaps matches TRBD2 (6 bases). The CDR3 DNA follows: TGCAGCGTTGATGGGGACTTCCAAGAGACCCAGTACTTC. Protein sequence: CSVDGDFQETQYF.